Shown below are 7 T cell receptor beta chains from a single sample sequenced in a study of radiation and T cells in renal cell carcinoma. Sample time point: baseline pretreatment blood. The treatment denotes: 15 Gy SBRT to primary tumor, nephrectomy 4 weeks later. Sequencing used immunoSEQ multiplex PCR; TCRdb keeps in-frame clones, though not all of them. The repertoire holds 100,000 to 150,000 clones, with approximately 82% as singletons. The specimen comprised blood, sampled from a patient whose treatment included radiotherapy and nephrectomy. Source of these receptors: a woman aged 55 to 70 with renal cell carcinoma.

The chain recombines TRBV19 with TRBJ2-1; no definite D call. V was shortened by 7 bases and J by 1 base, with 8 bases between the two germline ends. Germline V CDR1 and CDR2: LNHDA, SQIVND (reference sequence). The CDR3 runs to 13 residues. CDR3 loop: CASIGSSYNEQFF. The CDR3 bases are TGTGCCAGTATAGGTTCATCCTACAATGAGCAGTTCTTC. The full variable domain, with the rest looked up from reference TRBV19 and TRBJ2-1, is DGGITQSPKYLFRKEGQNVTLSCEQNLNHDAMYWYRQDPGQGLRLIYYSQIVNDFQKGDIAEGYSVSREKKESFPLTVTSAQKNPTAFYLCASIGSSYNEQFFGPGTRLTVL.

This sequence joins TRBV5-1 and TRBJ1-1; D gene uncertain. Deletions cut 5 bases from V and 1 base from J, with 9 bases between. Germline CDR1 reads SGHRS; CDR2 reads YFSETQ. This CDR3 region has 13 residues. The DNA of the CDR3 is TGCGCCAGCAGTTTGACACCGAACACTGAAGCTTTCTTT. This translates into CASSLTPNTEAFF.

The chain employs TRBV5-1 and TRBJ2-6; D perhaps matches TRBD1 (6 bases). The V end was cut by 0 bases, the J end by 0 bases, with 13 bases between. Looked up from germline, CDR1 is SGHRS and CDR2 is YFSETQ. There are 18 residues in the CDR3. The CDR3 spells CASSLGNRASSGANVLTF. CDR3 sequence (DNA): TGCGCCAGCAGCTTGGGGAACAGGGCCTCCTCTGGGGCCAACGTCCTGACTTTC. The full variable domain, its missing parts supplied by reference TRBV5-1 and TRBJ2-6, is KAGVTQTPRYLIKTRGQQVTLSCSPISGHRSVSWYQQTPGQGLQFLFEYFSETQRNKGNFPGRFSGRQFSNSRSEMNVSTLELGDSALYLCASSLGNRASSGANVLTFGAGSRLTVL.

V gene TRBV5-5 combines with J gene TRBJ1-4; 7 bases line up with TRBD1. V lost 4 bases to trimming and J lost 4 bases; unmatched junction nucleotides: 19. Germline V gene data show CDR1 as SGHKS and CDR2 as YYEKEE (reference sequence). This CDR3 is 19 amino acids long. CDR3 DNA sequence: TGTGCCAGCAGCGGACAGGAACCACAGGGGAACCTCAATAATGAAAAACTGTTTTTT. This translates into CASSGQEPQGNLNNEKLFF.

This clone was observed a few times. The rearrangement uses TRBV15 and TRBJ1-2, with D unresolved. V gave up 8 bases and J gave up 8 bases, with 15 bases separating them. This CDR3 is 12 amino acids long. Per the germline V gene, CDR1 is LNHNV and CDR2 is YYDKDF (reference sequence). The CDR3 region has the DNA TGTGCCACCTCACACCGATCAGACGGCTACACCTTC. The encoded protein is CATSHRSDGYTF.

CDR3 DNA: TGTGCCAGCAGTTATGAGACAGGGATAAGGGCAGATACGCAGTATTTT. Protein sequence: CASSYETGIRADTQYF. The gene calls are TRBV6-5 and TRBJ2-3; 7 bases agree with TRBD1. The germline V gene encodes CDR1 MNHEY and CDR2 SVGAGI. Trimming at V came to 3 bases and at J to 4 bases, leaving 10 bases not matched to a gene. This CDR3 has 16 residues.

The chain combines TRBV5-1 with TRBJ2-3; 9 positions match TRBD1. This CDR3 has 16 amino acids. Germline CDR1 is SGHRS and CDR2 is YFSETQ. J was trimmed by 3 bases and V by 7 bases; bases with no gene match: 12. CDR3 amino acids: CASESRQGVSTDTQYF. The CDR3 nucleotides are TGCGCCAGCGAAAGTAGACAGGGGGTCTCGACAGATACGCAGTATTTT.